Listed here is a single TCR beta chain. The specificity of this receptor is unknown. The sample holds no much larger clone one base away, and base qualities are not on file. CDR1 and CDR2 (SGHTA, FQGNSA) derive from the germline V gene. Cut back by 5 bases and 2 bases, the V and J ends lie 7 bases apart. The CDR3 starts with the cysteine, ends with the phenylalanine, and has 13 residues. Left in the record is the CDR3 DNA by itself, 39 bases read in frame from the first base. Receptors were amplified or captured by the immunoSEQ multiplex PCR assay. What TCRdb holds here is the immuneACCESS table cut down to in-frame rearrangements. Part of the clones is not present; checked against another copy, under half of the missing clones reflect an unresolved V gene, and the others are unexplained. This sample gives roughly 30,000 clones in total; roughly 92% of them show up just once. 1.5% to 2% of the sample comes from the top ten.

The data are from a study of control samples from healthy donors and cancer patients (dated by TCRdb to the early 2020s). The chain couples TRBV7-2 to TRBJ1-3; the D region possibly corresponds to TRBD1 (5 bases align). This TCR was recovered from a man in his forties or fifties with colorectal cancer. Sequenced sample: PBMCs. The CDR3 reads CASSRDAGNTIYF. In nucleotide form, the sequence is TGTGCCAGCAGCCGGGACGCTGGAAACACCATATATTTT.